Below, 27 T cell receptor beta chains from the same sample are listed, as sequenced in a study of cytomegalovirus exposure and HLA in healthy donors. PCR primers comprised 60 Vbeta and 13 Jbeta primers. Assay used: immunoSEQ multiplex PCR; TCRdb lists only in-frame clones, some missing. This sample has under 200,000 clones, with 86% found just once. The sample taken for sequencing was PBMCs. Receptors originate from a woman aged 25 to 39 in good health and CMV-seronegative.

This clone has only a few counts. V and J are TRBV5-1 and TRBJ2-2; 9 bases align to TRBD2. CDR1 and CDR2 from the germline V gene are SGHRS and YFSETQ. Germline trimming cut 5 bases from V and 8 bases from J; bases unmatched to any gene: 7. The CDR3 is 14 amino acids. CDR3 region: CASRPLAGPGELFF. The CDR3 bases are TGCGCCAGCAGGCCACTAGCGGGCCCTGGGGAGCTGTTTTTT.

The chain has TRBV18 and TRBJ1-1; D might be TRBD1 (5 bases). CDR1 and CDR2 (germline): KGHSH, LQKENI. CDR3 length: 13 amino acids. V shed 6 bases and J shed 1 base, with 9 bases lying between them. CDR3 sequence reads: CASSRQQNTEAFF. The CDR3 nucleotides are TGTGCCAGCTCTCGACAGCAGAACACTGAAGCTTTCTTT.

This chain connects TRBV18 to TRBJ2-5; 8 bases agree with TRBD2. The CDR3 has 16 residues. Germline V CDR1 and CDR2: KGHSH, LQKENI. The V gene end was trimmed by 4 bases and the J gene end by 2 bases; junction bases not matched to a gene: 9. For the CDR3, the DNA is TGTGCCAGCTCACGGACCATACTAGCGGTTCAAGAGACCCAGTACTTC. Translated, it gives CASSRTILAVQETQYF.

Only one count was recorded for this clone. The V gene is TRBV7-2, the J gene TRBJ2-7; TRBD2 aligns across 10 bases. Germline trimming cut 3 bases from V and 1 base from J; bases unmatched to any gene: 3. There are 15 residues in the CDR3. CDR1 SGHTA and CDR2 FQGNSA come from the germline V gene. In nucleotides, the CDR3 is TGTGCCAGCAGCTTCGGGACTAGCGATTCCTACGAGCAGTACTTC. Protein sequence: CASSFGTSDSYEQYF.

This sequence joins TRBV5-1 and TRBJ2-3; 14 nucleotides align to TRBD2. The CDR3 has 18 amino acids. Germline V CDR1 and CDR2: SGHRS, YFSETQ. V gave up 3 bases and J gave up 2 bases; unmatched junction bases: 8. Here the CDR3 reads CASSWPRLAGGNTDTQYF. CDR3 in DNA: TGCGCCAGCAGCTGGCCTCGACTAGCGGGAGGGAACACAGATACGCAGTATTTT.

This chain uses TRBV5-1 with TRBJ2-7; 9 positions match TRBD1. The CDR3 loop spans 15 amino acids. Trimming at V came to 4 bases and at J to 0 bases, leaving 5 bases not matched to a gene. The germline V gene has CDR1 SGHRS and CDR2 YFSETQ. The CDR3 loop is CASSEGTGSSYEQYF. The CDR3 nucleotides read TGCGCCAGCAGCGAGGGGACAGGGAGCTCCTACGAGCAGTACTTC.

The rearrangement links TRBV7-9 to TRBJ2-1; perhaps TRBD1 as D (6 bases). CDR3 size: 14 residues. V was shortened by 2 bases and J by 8 bases, with 13 bases between the two germline ends. In germline, CDR1 is SEHNR, CDR2 FQNEAQ (reference sequence). The CDR3 region is CASSLMQGIYEQFF. DNA for the CDR3: TGTGCCAGCAGCTTAATGCAGGGGATTTATGAGCAGTTCTTC.

The V call is TRBV5-1, the J call TRBJ2-5, with 8 bases aligning to TRBD2. Germline assignment: CDR1 SGHRS and CDR2 YFSETQ. CDR3 length: 17 amino acids. V shed 0 bases, J shed 7 bases, and the junction held 14 bases outside the gene matches. The CDR3 coding sequence is TGCGCCAGCAGCTTGGAAGGGATTAGCGGGGCCCCGGGGACCCAGTACTTC. This sequence encodes CASSLEGISGAPGTQYF.

V and J are TRBV5-1 and TRBJ2-1; TRBD2 aligns across 11 bases. The V and J ends lost 4 bases and 7 bases, in that order; junction bases with no gene match: 4. Germline loops: CDR1 SGHRS, CDR2 YFSETQ. The CDR3 sequence is 14 residues long. CDR3 sequence reads: CASSRLAGLNEQFF. In nucleotides, the CDR3 is TGCGCCAGCAGCAGACTAGCGGGGCTAAATGAGCAGTTCTTC.

The chain employs TRBV4-1 and TRBJ2-1, with 10 bases fitting TRBD2. The V and J ends lost 3 bases and 4 bases, in that order; junction bases with no gene match: 15. Germline CDR1 and CDR2: MGHRA and YSYEKL. The CDR3 is made up of 19 amino acids. CDR3 DNA: TGCGCCAGCAGCCATCCACGCGGCAGAGCGGGGGGGCAGTACAATGAGCAGTTCTTC. Translated: CASSHPRGRAGGQYNEQFF.

The J gene is TRBJ2-3, the V gene TRBV5-4; 9 nucleotides align to TRBD2. The germline gives CDR1 SGHNT, CDR2 YYREEE (reference sequence). J lost 5 bases, V lost 2 bases, and 3 bases had no gene match. This CDR3 spans 14 amino acids. CDR3 sequence (DNA): TGTGCCAGCAGCTTAGCGGGAGGACGAGATACGCAGTATTTT. This encodes CASSLAGGRDTQYF.

This rearrangement joins TRBV10-1 to TRBJ2-7; TRBD2 might be the D (6 bases). Germline CDR1 WNHNN, CDR2 SYGVQD (reference sequence). CDR3 length: 16 amino acids. V lost 0 bases and J 5 bases, leaving 17 bases between the germline ends. The CDR3 region has the DNA TGCGCCAGCAGTGAGTCAGGCGGGACCCGTAGGGACGAGCAGTACTTC. This sequence encodes CASSESGGTRRDEQYF.

The V and J genes are TRBV7-9 and TRBJ1-3; D remains unclear. This CDR3 spans 13 amino acids. The V end lost 2 bases, the J end lost 2 bases, and 4 bases lay between the germline ends. Germline V CDR1 and CDR2: SEHNR, FQNEAQ (reference sequence). The CDR3 loop is CASSLYAGNTIYF. The CDR3 nucleotides are TGTGCCAGCAGCTTATATGCTGGAAACACCATATATTTT.

The chain recombines TRBV10-1 with TRBJ2-3, with 13 bases matching TRBD2. Germline lookup yields CDR1 WNHNN and CDR2 SYGVQD (reference sequence). Trimming removed 5 bases from V and 3 bases from J; junction bases left unmatched: 17. This CDR3 is 20 amino acids long. This chain's CDR3 is CASSSLELAGGPEGTDTQYF. CDR3 sequence (DNA): TGCGCCAGCAGTTCCCTCGAACTAGCGGGAGGGCCCGAGGGAACAGATACGCAGTATTTT.

The chain joins TRBV14 to TRBJ2-1, with 7 bases identical to TRBD2. V shed 2 bases and J 2 bases; nucleotides not matched to a gene: 0. This CDR3 has 14 amino acids. From germline, CDR1 is SGHDN and CDR2 FVKESK. The CDR3 is CASSQSGAYNEQFF. The CDR3 coding sequence is TGTGCCAGCAGCCAAAGCGGGGCCTACAATGAGCAGTTCTTC.

The chain uses TRBV2 and TRBJ1-5; TRBD1 matches 10 bases. V dropped 6 bases and J dropped 1; count of bases not matched to a gene: 12. The CDR3 spans 18 residues. Germline CDR1 SNHLY, CDR2 FYNNEI. CDR3 sequence: CASSLPSGQGLSNQPQHF. Here the CDR3 DNA reads TGTGCCAGCAGCTTGCCGTCGGGACAGGGGTTAAGCAATCAGCCCCAGCATTTT. The full variable domain, completed using reference TRBV2 and TRBJ1-5, is EPEVTQTPSHQVTQMGQEVILRCVPISNHLYFYWYRQILGQKVEFLVSFYNNEISEKSEIFDDQFSVERPDGSNFTLKIRSTKLEDSAMYFCASSLPSGQGLSNQPQHFGDGTRLSIL.

The chain recombines TRBV5-4 with TRBJ2-1, with 7 bases matching TRBD2. CDR1 and CDR2 (germline): SGHNT, YYREEE (reference sequence). J was trimmed by 3 bases and V by 0 bases; bases with no gene match: 6. CDR3 length equals 16 residues. The CDR3 sequence is CASSLGGASGYNEQFF. The CDR3 nucleotides are TGTGCCAGCAGCTTGGGTGGGGCTAGCGGCTACAATGAGCAGTTCTTC.

This clone was seen more than once but under ten times. The chain joins TRBV10-3 to TRBJ2-3; TRBD2 matches at 10 bases. Germline trimming cut 5 bases from V and 4 bases from J; bases unmatched to any gene: 6. Germline CDR1 reads ENHRY; CDR2 reads SYGVKD. This CDR3 is built from 15 residues. This CDR3 is CAISSGGALPDTQYF. CDR3 in DNA: TGTGCCATCAGTAGCGGGGGGGCATTACCAGATACGCAGTATTTT.

The chain links TRBV9 to TRBJ2-2; D call uncertain. V lost 3 bases and J 1 base, leaving 10 bases between the germline ends. CDR3 length equals 15 residues. Germline values: CDR1 SGDLS, CDR2 YYNGEE. The CDR3, as DNA: TGTGCCAGCAGCGCCTCGCAGCGGAACACCGGGGAGCTGTTTTTT. It yields the protein CASSASQRNTGELFF.

The gene calls are TRBV7-9 and TRBJ2-1; 12 nucleotides align to TRBD2. The germline V gene has CDR1 SEHNR and CDR2 FQNEAQ (reference sequence). The CDR3 has 17 amino acids. Germline trimming cut 1 base from V and 7 bases from J; bases unmatched to any gene: 8. The CDR3 region has the DNA TGTGCCAGCAGCTTAGGGGCTAGCGGGAGGGCTGGGAATGAGCAGTTCTTC. This codes for CASSLGASGRAGNEQFF.

The chain couples TRBV19 to TRBJ2-7; 8 bases align to TRBD1. CDR3 length: 16 amino acids. The J segment lost 5 bases and the V segment lost 4 bases, leaving 13 bases of the junction unmatched. Germline loops: CDR1 LNHDA, CDR2 SQIVND (reference sequence). The CDR3 DNA reads as TGTGCCAGTAGTAGAATGGCAGGGGGCCTTAAGGACGAGCAGTACTTC. Translated, it gives CASSRMAGGLKDEQYF.

There are a few counts of this clone. V usage is TRBV27 and J usage is TRBJ2-1, with 7 bases lining up with TRBD2. Germline V CDR1 and CDR2: MNHEY, SMNVEV (reference sequence). The CDR3 is made up of 12 amino acids. Trimming at V came to 2 bases and at J to 11 bases, leaving 3 bases not matched to a gene. CDR3 bases: TGTGCCAGCAGTTTAATAGCGGGCCAGCAGTTCTTC. It codes for CASSLIAGQQFF.

The V gene is TRBV7-9, the J gene TRBJ2-2; 7 bases align to TRBD2. CDR3 size: 14 residues. The V gene's germline CDR1 is SEHNR and CDR2 FQNEAQ (reference sequence). The trim removed 4 bases at V and 6 bases at J, leaving 5 bases unmatched. The CDR3 spells CASSSGTSAGELFF. The CDR3 DNA reads as TGTGCCAGCAGCTCAGGAACTAGCGCCGGGGAGCTGTTTTTT.

The V call is TRBV2, the J call TRBJ2-7; no definite D call. Germline CDR1 reads SNHLY; CDR2 reads FYNNEI. Trimming pared 6 bases from V and 5 bases from J, leaving 17 bases between. The CDR3 is made up of 14 amino acids. CDR3 nucleotide sequence: TGTGCCAGCAGCGAATTCCCGATAGTGGACGAGCAGTACTTC. Amino acid sequence: CASSEFPIVDEQYF.

V and J are TRBV19 and TRBJ1-1; a possible D gene is TRBD1 (5 bases). CDR1 is LNHDA, CDR2 SQIVND, per germline (reference sequence). V gave up 1 base and J gave up 5 bases, with 14 bases separating them. This CDR3 region has 15 residues. CDR3 nucleotides: TGTGCCAGTAGTATAGGTGGAAGGGGTCGGACTGAAGCTTTCTTT. Translated: CASSIGGRGRTEAFF.

V usage is TRBV5-8 and J usage is TRBJ2-1; 7 nucleotides agree with TRBD2. Germline CDR1 is SGHTS and CDR2 is YDEGEE. With V trimmed by 3 bases and J by 12 bases, 6 bases remained unmatched. The CDR3 loop spans 12 amino acids. Here the CDR3 reads CASSSRTRRQFF. The CDR3 region has the DNA TGTGCCAGCAGCTCGCGGACTAGACGGCAGTTCTTC.

For this clone: Additional DNA sequences in this sample encode the identical CDR3. J is TRBJ2-3 and V is TRBV19; tentatively, D is TRBD2 (6 bases). V was trimmed by 8 bases and J by 1 base, leaving 10 bases between them. The CDR3 is 13 amino acids. Germline CDR1 LNHDA, CDR2 SQIVND (reference sequence). The CDR3 reads CASQRAGTDTQYF. CDR3 in DNA: TGTGCCAGTCAGCGGGCAGGCACAGATACGCAGTATTTT.